A single sample is the source of the 10 T cell receptor beta chains below, sequenced in a study of T-cell memory formation after mild COVID-19. From the 5' RACE reads, TCRdb called clonotypes with MiXCR, one entry per CDR3 protein. The sample lists some 330,000 distinct CDR3 sequences, under 25% occurring once. Sequencing was performed on PBMCs or a T cell subset sorted from them (not recorded which). The receptors here all came from an adult woman who had mild COVID-19 (a few samples of this study predate the infection). Cell type and time point are not known.

Only a few counts were recorded for this clonotype. V and J are TRBV15 and TRBJ2-7, with TRBD2 matching over 12 bases. J lost 2 bases, V lost 3 bases, and 5 bases had no gene match. The CDR3 contains 16 residues. Germline values: CDR1 LNHNV, CDR2 YYDKDF (reference sequence). CDR3 residues: CATSSRTSGDPYEQYF. CDR3 sequence (DNA): TGTGCCACCAGCAGTCGGACTAGCGGGGATCCCTACGAGCAGTACTTC.

This clonotype has a handful of counts. The chain has TRBV27 and TRBJ2-7; TRBD2 aligns across 7 bases. The germline gives CDR1 MNHEY, CDR2 SMNVEV (reference sequence). The CDR3 extends over 13 amino acids. V lost 6 bases to trimming and J lost 4 bases; unmatched junction nucleotides: 6. CDR3 residues: CASSPGRLYEQYF. The DNA for the CDR3 is TGTGCCAGCAGCCCCGGGAGGTTATACGAGCAGTACTTC.

This clonotype was observed a few times. The V call is TRBV4-3, the J call TRBJ2-7; tentatively, D is TRBD1 (5 bases). Trimming removed 4 bases at V and 0 bases at J, with 13 bases between. Germline V gene lookup returns CDR1 LGHNA and CDR2 YSLEER. CDR3 length equals 15 residues. The CDR3: CASSPRTQSSYEQYF. The DNA of the CDR3 is TGCGCCAGCAGCCCCCGGACACAGAGCTCCTACGAGCAGTACTTC.

This chain uses TRBV3-1 with TRBJ2-2; tentatively, D is TRBD1 or TRBD2 (5 bases each). Germline CDR1 is LGHDT and CDR2 is YNNKEL (reference sequence). CDR3 size: 12 residues. Trimming shortened V by 4 bases and J by 8 bases, and 8 bases separated the two germline ends. In nucleotides, the CDR3 is TGTGCCAGCAGCCCCGGGACGGGGGAGCTGTTTTTT. This encodes CASSPGTGELFF.

The chain couples TRBV4-1 to TRBJ2-7, with 7 bases that match TRBD1. The CDR3 is 16 residues long. The germline CDR1 and CDR2 sequences are MGHRA and YSYEKL. V lost 1 base and J lost 3; bases outside the gene matches: 9. Here the CDR3 reads CASSQGPTGSLYEQYF. The DNA of the CDR3 is TGCGCCAGCAGCCAAGGACCGACAGGGTCGCTCTACGAGCAGTACTTC.

This clonotype was observed many times. The rearrangement links TRBV27 to TRBJ2-1; 8 nucleotides match TRBD1. Losses at the gene ends were 2 bases for V and 3 bases for J; bases not matched to a gene: 3. Germline V gene lookup returns CDR1 MNHEY and CDR2 SMNVEV (reference sequence). CDR3 length: 15 amino acids. In nucleotides, the CDR3 is TGTGCCAGCAGTTTACAGGGGGCGGTCTACAATGAGCAGTTCTTC. It translates to CASSLQGAVYNEQFF.

This chain joins TRBV6-2 or TRBV6-3 and TRBJ2-7; the D call may be TRBD1 or TRBD2 (5 bases each). There are 15 residues in the CDR3. The ends were cut back, 8 bases at V and 3 bases at J, with 20 bases in the middle. The V gene's germline CDR1 is MNHEY and CDR2 SVGEGT. CDR3 protein: CASGGPGQWNYEQYF. Written as DNA, the CDR3 is TGTGCCAGCGGAGGCCCGGGGCAGTGGAACTACGAGCAGTACTTC.

This clonotype has a handful of counts. This chain connects TRBV6-5 to TRBJ1-3; D not resolved. Germline lookup yields CDR1 MNHEY and CDR2 SVGAGI. The CDR3 runs 15 residues. V lost 0 bases, J lost 1 base, and 7 bases lay in between. CDR3 residues: CASSYSKGSGNTIYF. Here the CDR3 DNA reads TGTGCCAGCAGTTACTCGAAAGGGTCTGGAAACACCATATATTTT.

The genes are TRBV27 and TRBJ2-1; D may be TRBD2 (5 bases). V was clipped by 9 bases and J by 9 bases, with 9 bases between them. Germline-derived CDR1 and CDR2 are MNHEY and SMNVEV (reference sequence). This CDR3 is 10 amino acids long. The CDR3 DNA sequence: TGTGCCAGTGCGGGTGCTGAGCAGTTCTTC. Translation gives CASAGAEQFF.

The J gene is TRBJ1-2, the V gene TRBV21-1. TRBV21-1 is flagged as a pseudogene. The CDR3 sequence is 14 residues long. The CDR3 sequence: CASSKRAEADGYTF. The CDR3 DNA follows: TGTGCCAGCAGCAAACGTGCAGAGGCCGATGGCTACACCTTC.